The 21 T cell receptor beta chains given below trace back to one sample, sequenced in a study of blood T cell repertoires in COVID-19. Produced via immunoSEQ multiplex PCR; TCRdb's table is partial and in-frame only. Of roughly 100,000 clones listed, about 91% were seen once; the top ten hold 4.2%. The sample comprised peripheral blood. These receptors originate from a man between 18 and 29 years old with acute or convalescent COVID-19.

This clone was detected once. The V and J genes are TRBV28 and TRBJ2-2; 12 bases match TRBD1. This CDR3 is 16 amino acids long. V trimming: 6 bases; J trimming: 10 bases; junction bases outside the gene matches: 12. Germline CDR1 and CDR2: MDHEN and SYDVKM. The DNA for the CDR3 is TGTGCCAGCAGGGACAGGGACAGGGGGCATCTGGAGGAGCTGTTTTTT. This encodes CASRDRDRGHLEELFF. Using reference TRBV28 and TRBJ2-2 for the parts outside the CDR3, the full variable domain is DVKVTQSSRYLVKRTGEKVFLECVQDMDHENMFWYRQDPGLGLRLIYFSYDVKMKEKGDIPEGYSVSREKKERFSLILESASTNQTSMYLCASRDRDRGHLEELFFGEGSRLTVL.

V and J are TRBV19 and TRBJ1-1; D might be TRBD1 (6 bases). The V and J ends lost 7 bases and 7 bases respectively, with 10 bases between them. Germline assignment: CDR1 LNHDA and CDR2 SQIVND (reference sequence). The CDR3 runs 11 residues. The CDR3 sequence is CASTRDIEAFF. In DNA form, the CDR3 reads TGTGCCAGTACCAGGGACATTGAAGCTTTCTTT.

The chain uses TRBV18 and TRBJ1-5, with a weak D call TRBD1 (6 bases). CDR1 is KGHSH and CDR2 is LQKENI in the germline V gene. The CDR3 contains 15 residues. V lost 6 bases, J lost 4 bases, and 16 bases lay in between. The DNA of the CDR3 is TGTGCCAGCTCCCTTGGACAGTTCCTAAATCAGCCCCAGCATTTT. Amino acid sequence: CASSLGQFLNQPQHF.

A remark on this clone: The junction differs from germline at one of its ends, possibly a read error. V and J are TRBV18 and TRBJ1-1, with 7 positions matching TRBD1. The CDR3 is 12 amino acids. Germline assignment: CDR1 KGHSH and CDR2 LQKENI. DNA of the CDR3: TGTGCCAGCTCACCTCGCGGGACAGAAGGTTTCTTT. Its protein is CASSPRGTEGFF.

The chain is built from TRBV30 and TRBJ1-1, with D possibly being TRBD1 (6 bases). Deletions cut 3 bases from V and 2 bases from J, with 22 bases between. There are 17 residues in the CDR3. Germline loops: CDR1 GTSNPN, CDR2 SVGIG (reference sequence). CDR3 nucleotides: TGTGCCTGGAGCGGTCCGGGGGGCTCGGGGGAAAACACTGAAGCTTTCTTT. Residues: CAWSGPGGSGENTEAFF.

Concerning this clone itself: The junction differs from germline at one of its ends, possibly a read error. The V call is TRBV7-9, the J call TRBJ1-1, with a weak D call TRBD1 (6 bases). In germline, CDR1 is SEHNR, CDR2 FQNEAQ (reference sequence). The CDR3 has 15 amino acids. The CDR3 region has the DNA TGTGCCAGCAGCCTAGCCGGGACACCGAACACTGAAGCTTTCTTT. It yields the protein CASSLAGTPNTEAFF.

The rearrangement uses TRBV5-1 and TRBJ1-6; D is ambiguous. Germline-derived CDR1 and CDR2 are SGHRS and YFSETQ. CDR3 length equals 16 residues. The ends were cut back, 1 base at V and 5 bases at J, with 13 bases in the middle. The CDR3 coding sequence is TGCGCCAGCAGCTTGCTAGGGAGATCGGATAATTCACCCCTCCACTTT. Translation: CASSLLGRSDNSPLHF.

J is TRBJ1-3 and V is TRBV14; perhaps TRBD1 as D (5 bases). The CDR3 has 15 amino acids. Germline lookup yields CDR1 SGHDN and CDR2 FVKESK. Trimming took 3 bases from V and 0 from J, leaving 9 bases between them. Here the CDR3 DNA reads TGTGCCAGCAGCCACGGGGGTATCTCTGGAAACACCATATATTTT. This encodes CASSHGGISGNTIYF.

This clone was seen a single time. The chain carries TRBV11-3 and TRBJ2-1; D uncertain. The CDR3 consists of 14 residues. Trimming left V 1 base short and J 6 bases short, with 10 bases between. Germline V gene data show CDR1 as SGHNT and CDR2 as YENEEA. The chain's CDR3 is CASSLGDSFNEQFF. The CDR3 nucleotides read TGTGCCAGCAGCTTAGGTGATAGCTTCAATGAGCAGTTCTTC.

The CDR3 DNA follows: TGCGCCAGCAGCCAAGATCCATCCTCAGGCTACGAGCAGTACTTC. Its protein is CASSQDPSSGYEQYF. This chain links TRBV4-1 with TRBJ2-7, with D unclear. Trimming removed 0 bases from V and 3 bases from J, with 12 bases in between. The CDR3 is 15 amino acids. Per the germline V gene, CDR1 is MGHRA and CDR2 is YSYEKL.

This clone was seen a few times. The V call is TRBV6-1, the J call TRBJ1-1; 7 bases match TRBD1. The CDR3 is made up of 16 amino acids. CDR1 MNHNS and CDR2 SASEGT come from the germline V gene. J was trimmed by 0 bases and V by 3 bases; bases with no gene match: 7. CDR3 protein: CASSDGAGGMNTEAFF. CDR3 nucleotide sequence: TGTGCCAGCAGTGATGGGGCAGGGGGGATGAACACTGAAGCTTTCTTT.

By frequency in the sample, this clone is medium-sized. This chain joins TRBV3-1 (or the pseudogene TRBV3-2) and TRBJ1-5, with no clear D. The CDR3 has 16 amino acids. Trimming pared 1 base from V and 2 bases from J, leaving 12 bases between. The germline V gene encodes CDR1 LGHDT and CDR2 YNNKEL (reference sequence). The DNA for the CDR3 is TGTGCCAGCAGCCAAGGATTGGACGGGGGCAATCAGCCCCAGCATTTT. Its translation is CASSQGLDGGNQPQHF.

The rearrangement uses TRBV24-1 and TRBJ1-1; 9 nucleotides agree with TRBD1. CDR1 and CDR2 (germline): KGHDR, SFDVKD. The V segment lost 3 bases and the J segment 6 bases; nucleotides outside the gene matches: 1. The CDR3 consists of 13 residues. The CDR3 here is CATSDDRGAEAFF. The CDR3 bases are TGTGCCACCAGTGATGACAGGGGGGCTGAAGCTTTCTTT.

The V call is TRBV24-1, the J call TRBJ2-1, with a weak D call TRBD1 (5 bases). This CDR3 region has 12 residues. Trimming left V 6 bases short and J 6 bases short, with 8 bases between. The V gene's germline CDR1 is KGHDR and CDR2 SFDVKD. DNA of the CDR3: TGTGCCACCAGTAAAGGGGCCAATGAGCAGTTCTTC. Its protein is CATSKGANEQFF.

This clone appeared once. V usage is TRBV5-1 and J usage is TRBJ2-7, with TRBD1 matching over 9 bases. Looked up from germline, CDR1 is SGHRS and CDR2 is YFSETQ. V shed 4 bases and J 0 bases; nucleotides not matched to a gene: 11. The length of the CDR3 is 17 residues. This CDR3 reads CASSQPTTGGFSYEQYF. The CDR3 nucleotides are TGCGCCAGCAGCCAGCCCACTACAGGGGGCTTCTCCTACGAGCAGTACTTC.

V is TRBV9 and J is TRBJ2-7; 7 bases are shared with TRBD1. This CDR3 contains 14 residues. Trimming removed 3 bases from V and 5 bases from J; junction bases left unmatched: 8. Per germline, CDR1 SGDLS and CDR2 YYNGEE. CDR3 loop: CASSATLDRDEQYF. In DNA, the CDR3 is TGTGCCAGCAGCGCGACCTTAGACAGGGACGAGCAGTACTTC.

The gene calls are TRBV10-3 and TRBJ1-1; the D gene is possibly TRBD1 (5 bases). Germline V gene data show CDR1 as ENHRY and CDR2 as SYGVKD. V was pared by 7 bases and J by 0 bases, with 12 bases between. There are 14 residues in the CDR3. The CDR3 DNA sequence: TGTGCCATCACTAGCGGGGGGTTGAACACTGAAGCTTTCTTT. Residues: CAITSGGLNTEAFF.

This clone was counted a single time. The chain recombines TRBV11-2 with TRBJ2-7; TRBD1 agrees at 9 bases. After removal of 5 bases from V and 4 bases from J, the junction contained 6 bases not matched to a gene. Per the germline V gene, CDR1 is SGHAT and CDR2 is FQNNGV. The CDR3 sequence is 14 residues long. The CDR3 here is CASSRTGDSYEQYF. The CDR3 nucleotides read TGTGCCAGCAGCCGGACAGGGGACTCTTACGAGCAGTACTTC. Combining the CDR3 with reference TRBV11-2 and TRBJ2-7 gives the whole variable domain EAGVAQSPRYKIIEKRQSVAFWCNPISGHATLYWYQQILGQGPKLLIQFQNNGVVDDSQLPKDRFSAERLKGVDSTLKIQPAKLEDSAVYLCASSRTGDSYEQYFGPGTRLTVT.

This clone occurred once. The rearrangement uses TRBV2 and TRBJ2-3; D remains ambiguous. CDR1 and CDR2 (germline): SNHLY, FYNNEI. Trimming pared 4 bases from V and 6 bases from J, leaving 11 bases between. CDR3 length: 13 amino acids. The CDR3, as DNA: TGTGCCAGCAGTGGTCCTTCAGCGGATACGCAGTATTTT. It encodes CASSGPSADTQYF.

CDR3 in DNA: TGCGCCAGCAGCCAAGCAACCAAACCGGGAGGGCCAAGCACAGATACGCAGTATTTT. This gives the protein CASSQATKPGGPSTDTQYF. V usage is TRBV4-1 and J usage is TRBJ2-3; 8 bases agree with TRBD2. V shed 1 base, J shed 0 bases, and the junction held 12 bases outside the gene matches. This CDR3 has 19 residues. Germline V gives CDR1 MGHRA, CDR2 YSYEKL.

V gene TRBV18 combines with J gene TRBJ2-7; TRBD1 agrees at 8 bases. The trim removed 3 bases at V and 0 bases at J, leaving 10 bases unmatched. This CDR3 contains 17 residues. Germline V gives CDR1 KGHSH, CDR2 LQKENI. The CDR3 coding sequence is TGTGCCAGCTCACCTGGGCGGACAGGGAGACTCTCCTACGAGCAGTACTTC. Protein sequence: CASSPGRTGRLSYEQYF.